These 4 T cell receptor beta chains originate from one sample sequenced in a study of blood T cells in healthy people across ages. Alongside a J-beta primer mix, a sample-barcoded 5' primer served in a second PCR lasting roughly 7 to 12 cycles. One entry per CDR3 protein, called by TCRdb with MiXCR from the 5' RACE reads. Altogether about 640,000 distinct CDR3 sequences are present, approximately 50% being singletons, with the ten largest covering 30% to 45%. The sample taken for sequencing was blood. The source is a man between 60 and 75 years old in good health.

This clonotype was recorded a few times. As DNA, the CDR3 is TGTGCCAGCAGTTATACAGGGCCGTATGGCTACACCTTC. As protein: CASSYTGPYGYTF. The chain has TRBV6-5 and TRBJ1-2, with D perhaps TRBD1 (6 bases). Germline CDR1 reads MNHEY; CDR2 reads SVGAGI. The CDR3 has 13 residues. Trimming cost V 3 bases and J 5 bases, with 10 bases left between them.

The chain joins TRBV20-1 to TRBJ2-7; 7 nucleotides line up with TRBD2. J gave up 5 bases and V 0 bases, and 7 bases lay outside the gene matches. The CDR3 spans 14 residues. CDR1 is DFQATT, CDR2 SNEGSKA, per germline (reference sequence). The CDR3 reads CSARDQAGKNEQYF. For the CDR3, the DNA is TGCAGTGCTAGAGATCAAGCGGGAAAGAACGAGCAGTACTTC.

J is TRBJ1-2 and V is TRBV14; 10 bases are shared with TRBD1. Per the germline V gene, CDR1 is SGHDN and CDR2 is FVKESK. CDR3 length equals 14 residues. V dropped 4 bases and J dropped 8; count of bases not matched to a gene: 7. The DNA of the CDR3 is TGTGCCAGCAGCCCCGCCGGGACAGGGGCGGGCTACACCTTC. As protein: CASSPAGTGAGYTF.

The CDR3 DNA follows: TGTGCCAGCAGCACACAGGGGGCGACGGTAACCGGGGAGCTGTTTTTT. Amino acid sequence: CASSTQGATVTGELFF. The chain couples TRBV3-1 to TRBJ2-2, with 9 positions matching TRBD1. The CDR3 totals 16 residues. In germline, CDR1 is LGHDT, CDR2 YNNKEL (reference sequence). V gave up 5 bases and J gave up 5 bases; unmatched junction bases: 9.